Listed below are T cell receptor beta chains from one sample, sequenced in a study of OX40 agonist ivuxolimab in advanced cancers. Repertoires were generated with immunoSEQ multiplex PCR, while TCRdb's copy carries only in-frame clones and drops some. The table has approximately 80,000 clones, just over 90% seen once. This specimen was CD4+ or CD8+ T cells sorted from blood, taken in a trial of the OX40 agonist ivuxolimab. These receptors came from an adult with an advanced solid tumor such as melanoma, head and neck, liver or kidney cancer. CDR3s include the opening cysteine and the closing phenylalanine or tryptophan. The D gene is left open where the match is weak.

V,J,D,CDR3,DNA
TRBV6-6,TRBJ2-7,TRBD2,CASSLSGRGFEQYF,TGTGCCAGCAGTCTTAGCGGGAGAGGGTTCGAGCAGTACTTC
TRBV5-1,TRBJ2-5,.,CASSLTEETQYF,TGCGCCAGCAGCTTGACAGAAGAGACCCAGTACTTC
TRBV7-9,TRBJ1-1,.,CASRGLVGTEAFF,TGTGCCAGCAGGGGACTCGTAGGGACTGAAGCTTTCTTT
TRBV7-8,TRBJ2-3,.,CASSLVRGPGTDTQYF,TGTGCCAGCAGCTTAGTACGTGGGCCGGGCACAGATACGCAGTATTTT
TRBV10-3,TRBJ1-2,TRBD1,CAIWGQGSGYTF,TGTGCCATCTGGGGACAGGGTAGTGGCTACACCTTC
TRBV4-2,TRBJ2-7,.,CASSQESNSHEQYF,TGTGCCAGCAGCCAAGAAAGCAACTCCCACGAGCAGTACTTC
TRBV4-2,TRBJ1-2,.,CASSQDVRGSNGYTF,TGTGCCAGCAGCCAAGATGTAAGGGGGAGCAATGGCTACACCTTC
TRBV10-2,TRBJ2-5,TRBD2,CATRRGVGETQYF,TGCGCCACCCGACGGGGGGTAGGAGAGACCCAGTACTTC
TRBV6-5,TRBJ2-5,.,CASKKTGGYQETQYF,TGTGCCAGCAAAAAGACAGGAGGCTACCAAGAGACCCAGTACTTC
TRBV7-7,TRBJ2-2,.,CASSLGVSGELFF,TGTGCTAGCAGCTTGGGAGTTTCGGGGGAGCTGTTTTTT
TRBV7-2,TRBJ2-7,TRBD2,CASSLYSKTSVPYEQYF,TGTGCCAGCAGCCTATACTCCAAGACTAGCGTTCCCTACGAGCAGTACTTC
TRBV10-1,TRBJ2-1,.,CASSLPGRSSNEQFF,TGCGCCAGCAGTCTACCGGGACGCAGTTCAAATGAGCAGTTCTTC
TRBV19,TRBJ2-3,.,CASSPGAAWADTQYF,TGTGCCAGTAGTCCCGGGGCAGCGTGGGCAGATACGCAGTATTTT
TRBV7-2,TRBJ2-6,.,CASSLWASGANVLTF,TGTGCCAGCAGCTTATGGGCGTCTGGGGCCAACGTCCTGACTTTC
TRBV30,TRBJ1-1,.,CAWSEKGLVAFF,TGTGCCTGGAGTGAAAAGGGCCTGGTAGCTTTCTTT
TRBV7-8,TRBJ1-1,TRBD1,CASSLDWDRGFRVGAFF,TGTGCCAGCAGCTTAGATTGGGACAGGGGGTTCAGGGTTGGAGCTTTCTTT
TRBV11-3,TRBJ2-2,.,CASSFKGGATGELFF,TGTGCCAGCAGCTTTAAAGGGGGGGCCACCGGGGAGCTGTTTTTT
TRBV11-3,TRBJ1-1,.,CASSLDTARAFF,TGTGCCAGCAGCTTAGATACAGCCCGCGCTTTCTTT
TRBV27,TRBJ1-2,.,CASRRLGEYGYTF,TGTGCCAGCCGTCGGTTGGGAGAGTATGGCTACACCTTC
TRBV28,TRBJ1-5,TRBD1,CASSSWTGSNQPQHF,TGTGCCAGCAGTTCTTGGACAGGGTCAAATCAGCCCCAGCATTTT
TRBV5-4,TRBJ2-7,.,CASSPALNGPSYEQYF,TGTGCCAGCAGCCCAGCATTGAACGGGCCCTCCTACGAGCAGTACTTC
TRBV28,TRBJ1-2,.,CASSLGRLYGYTF,TGTGCCAGCAGCCTCGGACGGCTCTATGGCTACACCTTC
TRBV5-6,TRBJ1-5,.,CASSSQGEANQPQHF,TGTGCCAGCAGCTCACAGGGTGAGGCCAATCAGCCCCAGCATTTT
TRBV6-6,TRBJ1-1,.,CASSRGYTEAFF,TGTGCCAGCAGCAGGGGTTACACTGAAGCTTTCTTT
TRBV6-6,TRBJ1-1,.,CASSYSYGTEAFF,TGTGCCAGCAGTTACTCGTATGGCACTGAAGCTTTCTTT
TRBV7-9,TRBJ2-1,.,CASSAIYEQFF,TGTGCCAGCAGCGCAATCTATGAGCAGTTCTTC
TRBV5-8,TRBJ1-1,TRBD1,CASSLEGGYTEAFF,TGTGCCAGCAGCTTGGAAGGGGGCTACACTGAAGCTTTCTTT